The T cell receptor (beta chain) under discussion was sequenced for a study of cytomegalovirus exposure and HLA in healthy donors. The PCR made use of 60 Vbeta and 13 Jbeta primers. Assay used: immunoSEQ multiplex PCR; TCRdb lists only in-frame clones, some missing. The data show 200,000 to 250,000 clones, 75% to 90% seen once. V lost 2 bases, J lost 2 bases, and 14 bases lay in between. The CDR3 covers 17 residues. Germline CDR1 SGDLS, CDR2 YYNGEE. The receptor comes from a woman younger than 35 in good health and CMV-seronegative. The V call is TRBV9, the J call TRBJ2-6; a weak D match, TRBD2 (5 bases). Sequenced: PBMCs. The CDR3 DNA reads TGTGCCAGCAGCGTTTCCCGGGGTGGTGCTGGGGCCAACGTCCTGACTTTC. It yields the protein CASSVSRGGAGANVLTF.